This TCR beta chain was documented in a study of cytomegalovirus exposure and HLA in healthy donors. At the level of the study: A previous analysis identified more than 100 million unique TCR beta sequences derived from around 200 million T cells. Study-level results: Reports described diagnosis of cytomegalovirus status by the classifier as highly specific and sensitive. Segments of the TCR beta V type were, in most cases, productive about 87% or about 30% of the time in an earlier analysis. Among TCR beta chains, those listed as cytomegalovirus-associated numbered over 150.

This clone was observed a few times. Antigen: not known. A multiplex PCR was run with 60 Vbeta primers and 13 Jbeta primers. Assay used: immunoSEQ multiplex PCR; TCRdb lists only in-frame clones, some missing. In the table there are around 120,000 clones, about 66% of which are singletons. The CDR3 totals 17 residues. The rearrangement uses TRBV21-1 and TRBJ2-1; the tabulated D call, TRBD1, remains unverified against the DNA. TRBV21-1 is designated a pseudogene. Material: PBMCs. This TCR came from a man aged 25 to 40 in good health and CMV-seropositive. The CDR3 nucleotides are TGTGCCAGCAGCAAAGGGGCCCCCGACAGGGAATACAATGAGCAGTTCTTC. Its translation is CASSKGAPDREYNEQFF.